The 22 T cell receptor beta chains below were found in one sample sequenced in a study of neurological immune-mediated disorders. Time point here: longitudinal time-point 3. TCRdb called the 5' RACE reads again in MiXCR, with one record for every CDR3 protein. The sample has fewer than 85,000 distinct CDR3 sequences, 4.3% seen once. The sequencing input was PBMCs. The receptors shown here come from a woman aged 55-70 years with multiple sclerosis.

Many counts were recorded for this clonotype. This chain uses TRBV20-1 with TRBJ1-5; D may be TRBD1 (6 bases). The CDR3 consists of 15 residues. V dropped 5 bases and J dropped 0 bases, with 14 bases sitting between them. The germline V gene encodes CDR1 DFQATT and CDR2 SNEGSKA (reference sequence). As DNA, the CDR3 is TGCAGTGCTGGCGGACAGACGTTTAGCAATCAGCCCCAGCATTTT. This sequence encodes CSAGGQTFSNQPQHF.

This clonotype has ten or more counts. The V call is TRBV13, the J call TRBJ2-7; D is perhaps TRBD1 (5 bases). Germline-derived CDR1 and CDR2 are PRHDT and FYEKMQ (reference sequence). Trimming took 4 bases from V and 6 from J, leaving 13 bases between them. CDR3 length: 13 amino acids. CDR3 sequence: CASSSNRQPEQYF. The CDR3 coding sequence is TGTGCCAGCAGCTCGAACCGACAGCCCGAGCAGTACTTC.

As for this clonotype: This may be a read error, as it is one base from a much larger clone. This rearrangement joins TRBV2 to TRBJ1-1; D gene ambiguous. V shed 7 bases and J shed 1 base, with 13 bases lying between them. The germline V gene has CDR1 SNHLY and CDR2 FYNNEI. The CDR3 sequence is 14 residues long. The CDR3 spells CASNGIPRNTEAFF. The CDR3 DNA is TGTGCCAGCAATGGGATTCCGAGGAACACTGAAGCTTTCTTT.

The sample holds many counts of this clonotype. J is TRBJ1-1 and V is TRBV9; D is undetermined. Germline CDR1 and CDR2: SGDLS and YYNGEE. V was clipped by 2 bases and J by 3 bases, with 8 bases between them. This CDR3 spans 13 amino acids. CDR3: CASSVRAYTEAFF. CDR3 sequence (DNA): TGTGCCAGCAGCGTTCGAGCCTACACTGAAGCTTTCTTT.

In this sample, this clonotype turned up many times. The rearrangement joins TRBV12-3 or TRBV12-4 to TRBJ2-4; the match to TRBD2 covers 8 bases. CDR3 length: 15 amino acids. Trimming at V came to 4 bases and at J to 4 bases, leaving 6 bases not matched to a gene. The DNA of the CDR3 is TGTGCCAGCAGTTCCGGAGCGGGGGTGAAAAACATTCAGTACTTC. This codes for CASSSGAGVKNIQYF.

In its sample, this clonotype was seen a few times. In nucleotides, the CDR3 is TGCGCCAGCAGCTTAGAAGACAGGCTAAGCTCCTATAATTCACCCCTCCACTTT. Translated: CASSLEDRLSSYNSPLHF. The chain recombines TRBV5-1 with TRBJ1-6; tentative D call: TRBD1 (6 bases). The CDR3 contains 18 residues. Germline V gene data show CDR1 as SGHRS and CDR2 as YFSETQ. The germline V and J ends were trimmed by 2 bases and 0 bases, with 15 bases remaining between them.

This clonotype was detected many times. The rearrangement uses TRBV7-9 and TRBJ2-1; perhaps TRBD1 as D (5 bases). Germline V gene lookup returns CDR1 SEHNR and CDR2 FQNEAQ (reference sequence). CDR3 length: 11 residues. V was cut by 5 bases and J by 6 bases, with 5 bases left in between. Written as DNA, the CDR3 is TGTGCCAGCAGCCAGGGCAATGAGCAGTTCTTC. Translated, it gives CASSQGNEQFF.

CDR3 sequence: CASRGQGSSYNEQFF. The DNA for the CDR3 is TGTGCCAGTAGGGGACAGGGATCTTCCTACAATGAGCAGTTCTTC. This chain links TRBV19 with TRBJ2-1; TRBD1 agrees at 9 bases. The CDR3 is 15 residues long. The J segment lost 1 base and the V segment lost 6 bases, leaving 4 bases of the junction unmatched. From germline, CDR1 is LNHDA and CDR2 SQIVND (reference sequence).

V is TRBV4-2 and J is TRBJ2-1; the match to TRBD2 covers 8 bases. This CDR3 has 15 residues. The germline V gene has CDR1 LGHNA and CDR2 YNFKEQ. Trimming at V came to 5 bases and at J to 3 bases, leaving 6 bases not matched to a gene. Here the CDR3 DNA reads TGTGCCAGCAGCGCGAGCGGGGGTGACTACAATGAGCAGTTCTTC. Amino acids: CASSASGGDYNEQFF.

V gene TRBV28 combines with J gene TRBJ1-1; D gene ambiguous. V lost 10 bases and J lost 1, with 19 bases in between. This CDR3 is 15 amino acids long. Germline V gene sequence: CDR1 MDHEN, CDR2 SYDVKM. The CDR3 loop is CANIMSGEGNTEAFF. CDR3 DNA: TGTGCCAACATCATGTCGGGTGAGGGGAACACTGAAGCTTTCTTT.

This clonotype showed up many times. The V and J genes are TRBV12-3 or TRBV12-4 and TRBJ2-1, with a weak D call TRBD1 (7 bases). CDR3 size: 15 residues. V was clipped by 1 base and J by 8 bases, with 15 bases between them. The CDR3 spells CASSLGQGGVYEQFF. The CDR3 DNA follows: TGTGCCAGCAGTTTAGGGCAGGGGGGAGTCTATGAGCAGTTCTTC.

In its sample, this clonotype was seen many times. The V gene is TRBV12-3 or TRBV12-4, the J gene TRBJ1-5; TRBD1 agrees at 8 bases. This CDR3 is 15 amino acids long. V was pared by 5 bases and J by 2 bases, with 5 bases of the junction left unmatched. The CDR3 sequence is CASSPRGQGNQPQHF. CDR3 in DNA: TGTGCCAGCAGTCCAAGGGGACAGGGCAATCAGCCCCAGCATTTT.

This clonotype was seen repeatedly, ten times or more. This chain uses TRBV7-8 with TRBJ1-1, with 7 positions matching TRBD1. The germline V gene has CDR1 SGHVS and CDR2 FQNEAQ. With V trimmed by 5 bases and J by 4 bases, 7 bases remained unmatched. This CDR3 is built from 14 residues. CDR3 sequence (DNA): TGTGCCAGCAGCCAGGGGGGCCTGGGCACTGAAGCTTTCTTT. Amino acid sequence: CASSQGGLGTEAFF.

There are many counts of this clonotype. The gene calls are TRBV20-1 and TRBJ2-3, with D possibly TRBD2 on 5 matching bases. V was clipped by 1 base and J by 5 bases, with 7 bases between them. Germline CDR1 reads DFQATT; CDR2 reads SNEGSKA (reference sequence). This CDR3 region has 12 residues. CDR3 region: CSARVGVDTQYF. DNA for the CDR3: TGCAGTGCTAGAGTGGGAGTAGATACGCAGTATTTT.

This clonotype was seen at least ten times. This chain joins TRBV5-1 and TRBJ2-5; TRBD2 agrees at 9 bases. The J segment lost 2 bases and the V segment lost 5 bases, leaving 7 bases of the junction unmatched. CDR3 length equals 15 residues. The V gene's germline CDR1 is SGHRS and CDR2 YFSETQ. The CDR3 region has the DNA TGCGCCAGCAGTAACCCAACTAGCGGGCAAGAGACCCAGTACTTC. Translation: CASSNPTSGQETQYF.

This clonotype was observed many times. The CDR3 bases are TGTGCCAGCAGCTTAGAGGGGGCGAGGGACACTGAAGCTTTCTTT. Translating it yields CASSLEGARDTEAFF. The chain carries TRBV7-9 and TRBJ1-1; TRBD1 matches at 7 bases. The CDR3 sequence is 15 residues long. In germline, CDR1 is SEHNR, CDR2 FQNEAQ (reference sequence). The V segment lost 1 base and the J segment 3 bases; nucleotides outside the gene matches: 5.

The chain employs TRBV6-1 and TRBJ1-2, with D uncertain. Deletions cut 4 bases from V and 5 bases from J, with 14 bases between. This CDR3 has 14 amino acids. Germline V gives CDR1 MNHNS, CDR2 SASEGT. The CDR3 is CASSALNKGYGYTF. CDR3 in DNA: TGTGCCAGCAGTGCGCTAAATAAAGGGTATGGCTACACCTTC.

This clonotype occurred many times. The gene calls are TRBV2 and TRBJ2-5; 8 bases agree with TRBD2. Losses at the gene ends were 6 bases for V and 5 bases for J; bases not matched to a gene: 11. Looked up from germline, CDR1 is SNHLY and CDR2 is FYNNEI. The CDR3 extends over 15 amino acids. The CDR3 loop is CASSDVGGAGETQYF. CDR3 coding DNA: TGTGCCAGCAGCGACGTCGGGGGGGCTGGGGAGACCCAGTACTTC.

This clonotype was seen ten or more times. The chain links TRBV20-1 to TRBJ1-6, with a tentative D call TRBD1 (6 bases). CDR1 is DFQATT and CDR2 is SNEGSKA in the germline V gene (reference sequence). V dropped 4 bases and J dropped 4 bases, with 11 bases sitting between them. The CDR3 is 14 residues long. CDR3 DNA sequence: TGCAGTGCTACGGAGGGGGGTTATAATTCACCCCTCCACTTT. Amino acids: CSATEGGYNSPLHF.

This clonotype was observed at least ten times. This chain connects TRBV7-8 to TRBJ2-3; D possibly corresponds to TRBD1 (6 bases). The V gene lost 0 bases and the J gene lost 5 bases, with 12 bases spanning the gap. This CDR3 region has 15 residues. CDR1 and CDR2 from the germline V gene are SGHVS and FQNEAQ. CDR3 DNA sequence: TGTGCCAGCAGCTTAGCGGTGGGGGCTGGAGATACGCAGTATTTT. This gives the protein CASSLAVGAGDTQYF.

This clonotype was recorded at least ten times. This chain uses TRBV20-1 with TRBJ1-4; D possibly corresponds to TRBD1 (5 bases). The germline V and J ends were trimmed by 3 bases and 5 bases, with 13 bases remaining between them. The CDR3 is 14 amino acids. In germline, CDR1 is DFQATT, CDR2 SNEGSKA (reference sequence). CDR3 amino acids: CSASAQGGNEKLFF. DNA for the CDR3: TGCAGTGCTAGTGCTCAGGGAGGAAATGAAAAACTGTTTTTT.

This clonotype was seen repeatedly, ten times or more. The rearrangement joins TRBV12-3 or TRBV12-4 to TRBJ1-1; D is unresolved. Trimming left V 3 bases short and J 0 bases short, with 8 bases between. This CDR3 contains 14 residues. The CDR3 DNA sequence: TGTGCCAGCAGTTTTGGAGGGCTGAACACTGAAGCTTTCTTT. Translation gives CASSFGGLNTEAFF.